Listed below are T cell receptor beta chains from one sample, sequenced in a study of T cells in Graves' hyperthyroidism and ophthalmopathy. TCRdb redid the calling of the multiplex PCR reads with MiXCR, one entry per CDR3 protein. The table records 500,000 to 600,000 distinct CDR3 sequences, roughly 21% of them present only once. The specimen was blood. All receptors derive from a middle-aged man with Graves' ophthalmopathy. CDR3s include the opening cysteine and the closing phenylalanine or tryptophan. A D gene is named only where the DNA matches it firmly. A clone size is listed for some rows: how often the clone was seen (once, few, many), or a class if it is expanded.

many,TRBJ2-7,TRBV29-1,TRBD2,CSAGQAGEQYF,TGCAGCGCTGGTCAAGCGGGAGAGCAGTACTTC
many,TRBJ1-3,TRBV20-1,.,CSARDRLAGRNSGNTIYF,TGCAGTGCTAGAGATCGGCTTGCAGGGAGGAACTCTGGAAACACCATATATTTT
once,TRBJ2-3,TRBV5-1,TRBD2,CASSVPIAGGRGSTDTQYF,TGCGCCAGCAGCGTACCTATAGCGGGGGGCCGGGGAAGCACAGATACGCAGTATTTT
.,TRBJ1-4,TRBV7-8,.,CASSRGRSLDEKLFF,TGTGCCAGCAGCCGCGGGCGTTCGCTGGATGAAAAACTGTTTTTT
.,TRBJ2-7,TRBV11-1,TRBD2,CASSTRPSGSDEQYF,TGTGCCAGCAGCACCAGACCTAGCGGGAGCGACGAGCAGTACTTC
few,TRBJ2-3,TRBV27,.,CASSFSDPDTQYF,TGTGCCAGCAGTTTTTCAGACCCAGATACGCAGTATTTT
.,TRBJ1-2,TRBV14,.,CASGQGFGYTF,TGTGCCAGCGGCCAGGGTTTTGGCTACACCTTC
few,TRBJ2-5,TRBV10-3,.,CAISDQGRGREETQYF,TGTGCCATCAGTGATCAAGGCAGGGGGAGGGAGGAGACCCAGTACTTC
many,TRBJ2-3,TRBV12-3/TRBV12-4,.,CASSVGGTQYF,TGTGCCAGCAGCGTCGGAGGTACGCAGTATTTT
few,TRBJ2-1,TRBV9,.,CASSEEGFTAYNEQFF,TGTGCCAGCAGCGAGGAGGGGTTTACAGCCTACAATGAGCAGTTCTTC
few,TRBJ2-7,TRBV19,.,CASSVGNSGGHEQYF,TGTGCCAGTAGTGTTGGAAACAGCGGAGGGCACGAGCAGTACTTC
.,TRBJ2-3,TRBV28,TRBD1,CASRLGDRVDTQYF,TGTGCCAGCAGACTCGGGGACAGGGTGGATACGCAGTATTTT